Each of the 29 T cell receptor beta chains below was sequenced from the same sample in a study of post-analysis software for immune sequencing data. Study findings and constraints: Compared with controls, patients had more of five or six TRBV segments, including TRBV5-6, TRBV5-1 and TRBV20-1.

Prepared libraries of TCR beta cDNA carried unique molecular identifiers. TCRdb processed the PCR reads anew with MiXCR; each CDR3 protein has one entry. The data contain 430,000 or so distinct CDR3 sequences, about 39% of them singletons. For these TCRs, the target antigens are not known. Material: blood. These TCRs come from a girl aged 2-10 years with multiple sclerosis.

The rearrangement uses TRBV6-5 and TRBJ2-3; TRBD2 might be the D (5 bases). V lost 0 bases and J lost 1, with 8 bases in between. The germline CDR1 and CDR2 sequences are MNHEY and SVGAGI. The CDR3 has 15 residues. The CDR3 coding sequence is TGTGCCAGCAGTTACTCGAGGGCGGGCACAGATACGCAGTATTTT. Translated, it gives CASSYSRAGTDTQYF.

This clonotype occurred a few times. The rearrangement joins TRBV29-1 to TRBJ2-5; D possibly matches TRBD1 or TRBD2 (5 bases each). There are 14 residues in the CDR3. V dropped 5 bases and J dropped 5 bases, with 18 bases sitting between them. Looked up from germline, CDR1 is SQVTM and CDR2 is ANQGSEA. This chain's CDR3 is CSVKYVGWGETQYF. For the CDR3, the DNA is TGCAGCGTTAAATACGTAGGGTGGGGGGAGACCCAGTACTTC.

V and J are TRBV6-4 and TRBJ2-3, with D perhaps matching TRBD2 (6 bases). The germline V and J ends were trimmed by 5 bases and 5 bases, with 11 bases remaining between them. CDR3 length: 13 residues. The germline gives CDR1 MRHNA, CDR2 SNTAGT. The CDR3 sequence is CASSRRLEDTQYF. CDR3 DNA sequence: TGTGCCAGCAGTCGTAGACTAGAAGATACGCAGTATTTT.

The chain joins TRBV28 to TRBJ2-5; 11 bases align to TRBD2. CDR3 length equals 15 residues. CDR1 MDHEN and CDR2 SYDVKM come from the germline V gene. Trimming removed 7 bases from V and 6 bases from J; junction bases left unmatched: 10. The CDR3 sequence is CASTLLSGGAKTQYF. The CDR3 coding sequence is TGTGCCAGCACCCTTCTTAGCGGGGGGGCAAAGACCCAGTACTTC.

The table lists this clonotype with a few counts. This chain links TRBV4-1 with TRBJ2-4, with a weak D call TRBD2 (6 bases). V lost 3 bases and J lost 0, with 12 bases in between. The length of the CDR3 is 16 residues. Germline assignment: CDR1 MGHRA and CDR2 YSYEKL. CDR3 loop: CASSHPGLLAKNIQYF. CDR3 sequence (DNA): TGCGCCAGCAGCCACCCAGGACTACTAGCCAAAAACATTCAGTACTTC.

The chain employs TRBV29-1 and TRBJ2-1, with D unclear. Germline lookup yields CDR1 SQVTM and CDR2 ANQGSEA. Trimming removed 3 bases at V and 7 bases at J, with 4 bases between. The CDR3 is made up of 10 amino acids. This CDR3 reads CSVDRNEQFF. The CDR3 nucleotides are TGCAGCGTTGATCGGAATGAGCAGTTCTTC.

This clonotype was counted a few times. The V gene is TRBV6-5, the J gene TRBJ1-4, with a weak D call TRBD1 (6 bases). Germline loops: CDR1 MNHEY, CDR2 SVGAGI. The CDR3 length is 16 residues. Trimming pared 0 bases from V and 6 bases from J, leaving 14 bases between. Written as DNA, the CDR3 is TGTGCCAGCAGTTACTCGACCGGGGGCAATTATGAAAAACTGTTTTTT. This gives the protein CASSYSTGGNYEKLFF.

The chain uses TRBV9 and TRBJ2-5; D may be TRBD2 (5 bases). With 2 bases removed from V and 5 bases from J, the gap between germline ends came to 19 bases. CDR3 size: 16 residues. Germline V gene lookup returns CDR1 SGDLS and CDR2 YYNGEE. This chain's CDR3 is CASSVVPTEGWETQYF. The CDR3 nucleotides read TGTGCCAGCAGCGTCGTCCCCACCGAGGGATGGGAGACCCAGTACTTC.

The J gene is TRBJ1-4, the V gene TRBV5-6; 7 bases fit TRBD1. CDR1 and CDR2 from the germline V gene are SGHDT and YYEEEE. Unmatched junction bases numbered 6, after V lost 4 bases and J lost 0 bases. The CDR3 consists of 16 residues. The CDR3 bases are TGTGCCAGCAGCATCCAGGGGGGTGCAACTAATGAAAAACTGTTTTTT. This encodes CASSIQGGATNEKLFF.

Of note for this clonotype: An end of the junction differs from the germline gene, which may be a read error. The chain employs TRBV7-2 and TRBJ1-1, with D unclear. CDR1 is SGHTA, CDR2 FQGNSA, per germline. The CDR3 runs to 12 residues. CDR3 protein: CANSRGVTEAFF. In DNA form, the CDR3 reads TGTGCCAACAGCCGTGGTGTCACTGAAGCTTTCTTT. Full variable domain (rest looked up from reference TRBV7-2 and TRBJ1-1): GAGVSQSPSNKVTEKGKDVELRCDPISGHTALYWYRQSLGQGLEFLIYFQGNSAPDKSGLPSDRFSAERTGGSVSTLTIQRTQQEDSAVYLCANSRGVTEAFFGQGTRLTVV.

This clonotype came up a few times. The chain recombines TRBV24-1 with TRBJ2-1, with TRBD2 as a possible D gene (6 bases). Trimming cost V 9 bases and J 8 bases, with 13 bases left between them. The CDR3 is 12 amino acids. Germline V gene sequence: CDR1 KGHDR, CDR2 SFDVKD. CDR3 DNA: TGTGCCACCGACTCGGGAGTTGATGAGCAGTTCTTC. It specifies CATDSGVDEQFF.

This clonotype was seen at least ten times. The chain employs TRBV7-3 and TRBJ2-1; either TRBD1 or TRBD2 may fit D (5 bases each). Trimming took off 3 bases at V and 5 bases at J, with 11 bases between the two ends. Germline V CDR1 and CDR2: SGHTA, FQGTGA. CDR3 size: 14 residues. The CDR3 coding sequence is TGTGCCAGCAGCTTTGAGGGGACCAACAATGAGCAGTTCTTC. Protein: CASSFEGTNNEQFF.

The chain employs TRBV7-3 and TRBJ2-1, with a tentative D call TRBD1 (6 bases). The germline gives CDR1 SGHTA, CDR2 FQGTGA. V was cut by 5 bases and J by 1 base, with 12 bases left in between. The CDR3 is 15 amino acids. The CDR3 DNA reads TGTGCCAGCAGCCCATCAGGGGCGTCCTACAATGAGCAGTTCTTC. This translates into CASSPSGASYNEQFF.

This clonotype occurred a few times. The V and J genes are TRBV7-2 and TRBJ2-3; 10 bases fit TRBD2. V lost 5 bases to trimming and J lost 5 bases; unmatched junction nucleotides: 7. Germline V gene lookup returns CDR1 SGHTA and CDR2 FQGNSA. This CDR3 has 15 residues. CDR3 residues: CASSKTSGMGDTQYF. DNA of the CDR3: TGTGCCAGCAGCAAAACTAGCGGGATGGGAGATACGCAGTATTTT. The full variable domain, with the rest looked up from reference TRBV7-2 and TRBJ2-3, is GAGVSQSPSNKVTEKGKDVELRCDPISGHTALYWYRQSLGQGLEFLIYFQGNSAPDKSGLPSDRFSAERTGGSVSTLTIQRTQQEDSAVYLCASSKTSGMGDTQYFGPGTRLTVL.

The chain recombines TRBV10-3 with TRBJ2-7; D is possibly TRBD2 (6 bases). Trimming removed 0 bases at V and 4 bases at J, with 13 bases between. The CDR3 is made up of 15 amino acids. Germline CDR1 and CDR2: ENHRY and SYGVKD. The CDR3 protein is CAISESSGLNYEQYF. CDR3 DNA: TGTGCCATCAGTGAGTCTAGCGGACTAAATTACGAGCAGTACTTC.

CDR3 sequence (DNA): TGCAGCGCTGGTAGCAATCAGCCCCAGCATTTT. It encodes CSAGSNQPQHF. This chain joins TRBV29-1 and TRBJ1-5; no reliable D call. From germline, CDR1 is SQVTM and CDR2 ANQGSEA. The CDR3 length is 11 residues. Between the trimmed V and J ends, which lost 7 bases and 0 bases, there was a span of 4 bases.

V usage is TRBV7-2 and J usage is TRBJ1-2; D remains ambiguous. This CDR3 region has 14 residues. Germline CDR1 is SGHTA and CDR2 is FQGNSA. Between the trimmed V and J ends, which lost 3 bases and 6 bases, there was a span of 14 bases. The DNA of the CDR3 is TGTGCCAGCAGCTTTAGCGCGGTCCGGGATGGCTACACCTTC. This encodes CASSFSAVRDGYTF.

The chain carries TRBV21-1 and TRBJ2-5; TRBD1, the table's D call, was not compared with the DNA. The tail of the sequence fits TRBJ2-7 better, so the J call may be wrong. TRBV21-1 is deemed a pseudogene. The length of the CDR3 is 13 residues. In nucleotides, the CDR3 is TGTGCCAGACCGGACAGGGAAAGATACGAGCAGTACTTC. Its protein is CARPDRERYEQYF.

A note on this clonotype: At one end, the junction sequence differs from germline, possibly due to a read error. The V and J genes are TRBV11-2 and TRBJ1-6; no firm D call. Per the germline V gene, CDR1 is SGHAT and CDR2 is FQNNGV. The CDR3 is 15 residues long. CDR3 loop: CASSQGLNLNSLLHF. The CDR3 region has the DNA TGTGCCAGCAGCCAAGGACTGAACCTGAATTCACTCCTCCACTTT.

This clonotype showed up just once. The chain is built from TRBV2 and TRBJ2-7; TRBD1 aligns across 12 bases. Germline V CDR1 and CDR2: SNHLY, FYNNEI. V dropped 8 bases and J dropped 5; count of bases not matched to a gene: 4. The CDR3 consists of 13 residues. CDR3 coding DNA: TGTGCCAGCCTGGGGACAGGGGGCCACGAGCAGTACTTC. Translated, it gives CASLGTGGHEQYF.

This clonotype showed up just a few times. This chain uses TRBV10-3 with TRBJ2-1; tentative D call: TRBD2 (5 bases). V gave up 8 bases and J gave up 4 bases, with 12 bases separating them. CDR1 ENHRY and CDR2 SYGVKD come from the germline V gene. The CDR3 runs to 13 residues. The CDR3 spells CAISGLAYNEQFF. CDR3 bases: TGTGCCATCTCTGGTCTAGCTTACAATGAGCAGTTCTTC.

This clonotype was found a few times. This sequence joins TRBV12-3 or TRBV12-4 and TRBJ2-5, with 10 bases identical to TRBD2. The CDR3 has 15 amino acids. V lost 11 bases to trimming and J lost 11 bases; unmatched junction nucleotides: 20. The DNA of the CDR3 is TGTGCCGGTTCAACCGGGACTAGCGATAGTGGTGAGCAGTACTTC. Translated, it gives CAGSTGTSDSGEQYF.

This clonotype was detected a few times. The chain employs TRBV5-1 and TRBJ2-5; D is ambiguous. The germline gives CDR1 SGHRS, CDR2 YFSETQ. The V and J ends lost 7 bases and 4 bases respectively, with 11 bases between them. This CDR3 has 12 residues. DNA for the CDR3: TGCGCCAGCGCTGATTTGAGAGAGACCCAGTACTTC. This gives the protein CASADLRETQYF.

This clonotype was counted between two and nine times. The genes are TRBV6-5 and TRBJ2-1; 11 bases align to TRBD1. The germline V gene has CDR1 MNHEY and CDR2 SVGAGI. V was pared by 2 bases and J by 7 bases, with 7 bases of the junction left unmatched. This CDR3 spans 16 amino acids. The CDR3: CASSYTWTGGPNEQFF. CDR3 DNA: TGTGCCAGCAGTTACACCTGGACAGGGGGCCCAAATGAGCAGTTCTTC.

This clonotype turned up a few times. The V gene is TRBV3-1, the J gene TRBJ2-1; D gene uncertain. Trimming stripped 5 bases from V and 6 bases from J, with 8 bases between. The germline CDR1 and CDR2 sequences are LGHDT and YNNKEL (reference sequence). CDR3 length equals 12 residues. CDR3 in DNA: TGTGCCAGCAGCTCAAACTCCAATGAGCAGTTCTTC. It encodes CASSSNSNEQFF.

Ten or more counts support this clonotype. This sequence joins TRBV5-1 and TRBJ2-3, with a tentative D call TRBD2 (6 bases). The ends were cut back, 1 base at V and 3 bases at J, with 15 bases in the middle. The CDR3 is 16 residues long. Germline V gene sequence: CDR1 SGHRS, CDR2 YFSETQ. Here the CDR3 reads CASSLKRGGRTDTQYF. In nucleotides, the CDR3 is TGCGCCAGCAGCTTGAAAAGGGGAGGTAGGACAGATACGCAGTATTTT.

This sequence joins TRBV9 and TRBJ1-5; 8 bases agree with TRBD1. Germline values: CDR1 SGDLS, CDR2 YYNGEE. The CDR3 has 15 amino acids. V dropped 4 bases and J dropped 3; count of bases not matched to a gene: 6. The CDR3 bases are TGTGCCAGCAGCTCAGGGGGCGCAGACAATCAGCCCCAGCATTTT. Translated: CASSSGGADNQPQHF.

This clonotype was found a few times. The chain links TRBV5-6 to TRBJ2-1, with 7 bases lining up with TRBD1. The CDR3 is 15 amino acids. The ends lost 3 bases at V and 0 bases at J; junction bases unmatched: 3. Germline values: CDR1 SGHDT, CDR2 YYEEEE. The CDR3 spells CASSWDSRSYNEQFF. Here the CDR3 DNA reads TGTGCCAGCAGCTGGGACAGCCGCTCCTACAATGAGCAGTTCTTC.

This clonotype was observed a handful of times. The rearrangement joins TRBV12-3 or TRBV12-4 to TRBJ2-5, with D possibly matching TRBD1 (6 bases). The CDR3 has 16 amino acids. V lost 8 bases and J lost 2, with 21 bases in between. The CDR3 loop is CASSHSQTRGQETQYF. The CDR3 DNA is TGTGCCAGCTCCCATAGTCAGACGAGGGGGCAAGAGACCCAGTACTTC.